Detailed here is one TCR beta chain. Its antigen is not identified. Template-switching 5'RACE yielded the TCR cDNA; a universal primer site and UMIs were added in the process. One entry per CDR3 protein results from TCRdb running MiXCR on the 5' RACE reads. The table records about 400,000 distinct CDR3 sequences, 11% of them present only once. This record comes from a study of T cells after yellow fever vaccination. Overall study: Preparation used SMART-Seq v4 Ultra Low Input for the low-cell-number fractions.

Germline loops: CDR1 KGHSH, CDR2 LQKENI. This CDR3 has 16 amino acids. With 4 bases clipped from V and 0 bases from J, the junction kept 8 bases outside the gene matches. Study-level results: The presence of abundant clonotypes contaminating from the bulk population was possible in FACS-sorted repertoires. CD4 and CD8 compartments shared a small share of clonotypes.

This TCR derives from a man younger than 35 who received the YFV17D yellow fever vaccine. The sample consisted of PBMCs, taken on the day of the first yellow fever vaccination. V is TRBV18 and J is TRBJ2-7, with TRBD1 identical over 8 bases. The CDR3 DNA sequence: TGTGCCAGCTCACAGGACAGGGCCGTGAGCTCCTACGAGCAGTACTTC. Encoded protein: CASSQDRAVSSYEQYF.